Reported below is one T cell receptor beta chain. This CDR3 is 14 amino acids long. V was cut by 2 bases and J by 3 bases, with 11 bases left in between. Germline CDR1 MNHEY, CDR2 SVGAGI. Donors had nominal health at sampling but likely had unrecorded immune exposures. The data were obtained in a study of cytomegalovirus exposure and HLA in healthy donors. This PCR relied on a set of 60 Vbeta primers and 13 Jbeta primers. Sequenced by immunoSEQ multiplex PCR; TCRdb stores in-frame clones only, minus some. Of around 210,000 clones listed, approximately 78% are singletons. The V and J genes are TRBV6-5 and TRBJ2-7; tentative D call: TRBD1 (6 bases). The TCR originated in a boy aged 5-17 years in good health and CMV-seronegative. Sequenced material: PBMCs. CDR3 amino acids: CASSYGTDSYEQYF. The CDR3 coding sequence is TGTGCCAGCAGTTACGGGACGGACAGCTACGAGCAGTACTTC.